This T cell receptor (beta chain) was obtained from a study of blood T cell repertoires in COVID-19. The overall study: Samples of COVID-19 (acute and convalescent) were obtained from the United States, Italy and Spain. Sources were T cells, B-cell-depleted T cells, or PBMCs; the material itself was cDNA or gDNA.

The V gene end was trimmed by 6 bases and the J gene end by 0 bases; junction bases not matched to a gene: 6. Germline V gene lookup returns CDR1 MDHEN and CDR2 SYDVKM. The CDR3 spans 15 residues. Authors' data handling: Estimated nucleated cell counts came from reference gene primer amplification. Profiled with immunoSEQ multiplex PCR; TCRdb holds only in-frame clones, not every one. That table is the source of V, J and clone size, and D and trimming were worked out from the DNA. Here the sample spans some 150,000 clones, over 75% being singletons. The J gene is TRBJ2-7, the V gene TRBV28; 9 bases fit TRBD1. Sequencing used peripheral blood. The origin of this receptor is a human donor in a cohort sampled during active COVID-19. The CDR3 region is CASSTGGGRSYEQYF. Written as DNA, the CDR3 is TGTGCCAGCAGCACAGGGGGCGGACGCTCCTACGAGCAGTACTTC.